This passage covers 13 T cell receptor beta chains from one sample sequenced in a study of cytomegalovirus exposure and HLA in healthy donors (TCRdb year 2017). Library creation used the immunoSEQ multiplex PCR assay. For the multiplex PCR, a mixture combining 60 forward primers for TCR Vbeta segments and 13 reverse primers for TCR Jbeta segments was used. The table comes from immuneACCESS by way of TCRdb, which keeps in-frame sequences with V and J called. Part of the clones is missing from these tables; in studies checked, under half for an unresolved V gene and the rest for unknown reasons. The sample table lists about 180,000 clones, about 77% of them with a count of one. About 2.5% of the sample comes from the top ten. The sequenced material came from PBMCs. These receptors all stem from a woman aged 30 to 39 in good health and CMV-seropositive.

CDR3 coding DNA: TGTGCCAGCAGCGCTCAGGACAGGTACCAAGAGACCCAGTACTTC. Translation gives CASSAQDRYQETQYF. The chain links TRBV7-2 to TRBJ2-5, with 7 bases fitting TRBD1. Germline CDR1 SGHTA, CDR2 FQGNSA. The CDR3 runs 15 residues. With V trimmed by 5 bases and J by 0 bases, 6 bases remained unmatched.

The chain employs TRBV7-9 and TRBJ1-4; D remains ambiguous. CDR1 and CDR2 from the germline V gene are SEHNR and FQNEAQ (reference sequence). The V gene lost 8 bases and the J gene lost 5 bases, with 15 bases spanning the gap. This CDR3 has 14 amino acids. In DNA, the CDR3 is TGTGCCAGCGGAGTGTCGGGGATAAATGAAAAACTGTTTTTT. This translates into CASGVSGINEKLFF.

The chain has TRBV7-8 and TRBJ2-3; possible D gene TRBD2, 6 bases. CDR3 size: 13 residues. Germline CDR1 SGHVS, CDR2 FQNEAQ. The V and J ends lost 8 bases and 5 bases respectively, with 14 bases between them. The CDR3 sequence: CASGIAGGDTQYF. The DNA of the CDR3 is TGTGCCAGCGGCATAGCCGGGGGAGATACGCAGTATTTT.

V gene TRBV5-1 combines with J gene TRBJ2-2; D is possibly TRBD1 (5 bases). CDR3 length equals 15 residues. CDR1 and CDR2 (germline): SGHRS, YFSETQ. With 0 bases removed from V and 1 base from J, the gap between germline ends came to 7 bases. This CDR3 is CASSLVQGNTGELFF. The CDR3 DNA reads TGCGCCAGCAGCTTGGTTCAGGGGAACACCGGGGAGCTGTTTTTT.

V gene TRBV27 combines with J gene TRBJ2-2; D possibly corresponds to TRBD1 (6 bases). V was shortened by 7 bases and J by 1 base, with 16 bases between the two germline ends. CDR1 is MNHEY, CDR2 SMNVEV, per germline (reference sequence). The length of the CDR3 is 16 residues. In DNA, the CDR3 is TGTGCCAGCATTGTGTCATTGGGACAGAACACCGGGGAGCTGTTTTTT. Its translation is CASIVSLGQNTGELFF.

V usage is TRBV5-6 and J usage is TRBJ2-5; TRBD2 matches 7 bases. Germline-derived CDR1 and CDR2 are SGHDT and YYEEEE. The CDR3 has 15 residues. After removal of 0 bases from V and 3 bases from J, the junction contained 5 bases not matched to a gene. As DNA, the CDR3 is TGTGCCAGCAGCTTGGCGGGACTACCGAAAGAGACCCAGTACTTC. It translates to CASSLAGLPKETQYF.

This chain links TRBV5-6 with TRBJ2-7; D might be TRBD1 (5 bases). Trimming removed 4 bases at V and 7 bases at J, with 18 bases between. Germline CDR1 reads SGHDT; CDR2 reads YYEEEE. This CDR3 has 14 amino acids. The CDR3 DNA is TGTGCCAGCAGCCGCGGCCAGGGCGTGGGTGAGCAGTACTTC. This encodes CASSRGQGVGEQYF.

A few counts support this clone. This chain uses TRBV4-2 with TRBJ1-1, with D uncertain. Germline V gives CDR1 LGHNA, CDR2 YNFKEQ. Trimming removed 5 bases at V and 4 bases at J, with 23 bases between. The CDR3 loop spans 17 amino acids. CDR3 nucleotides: TGTGCCAGCAGCTCCCAGGCCGCAGAATCCTTCCCCACTGAAGCTTTCTTT. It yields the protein CASSSQAAESFPTEAFF.

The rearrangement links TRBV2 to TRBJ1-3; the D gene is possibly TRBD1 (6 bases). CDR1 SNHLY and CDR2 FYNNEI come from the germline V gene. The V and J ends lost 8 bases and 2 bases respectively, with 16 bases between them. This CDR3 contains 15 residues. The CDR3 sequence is CASPSGGAPGNTIYF. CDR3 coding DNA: TGTGCCAGCCCCTCGGGGGGGGCTCCTGGAAACACCATATATTTT. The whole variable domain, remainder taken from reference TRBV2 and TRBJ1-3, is EPEVTQTPSHQVTQMGQEVILRCVPISNHLYFYWYRQILGQKVEFLVSFYNNEISEKSEIFDDQFSVERPDGSNFTLKIRSTKLEDSAMYFCASPSGGAPGNTIYFGEGSWLTVV.

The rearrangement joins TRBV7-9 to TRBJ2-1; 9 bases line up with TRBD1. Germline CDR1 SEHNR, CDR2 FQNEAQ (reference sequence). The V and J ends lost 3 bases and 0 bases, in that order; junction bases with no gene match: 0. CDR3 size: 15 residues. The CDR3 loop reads CASSLTGGSYNEQFF. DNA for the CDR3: TGTGCCAGCAGCTTGACAGGGGGCTCCTACAATGAGCAGTTCTTC.

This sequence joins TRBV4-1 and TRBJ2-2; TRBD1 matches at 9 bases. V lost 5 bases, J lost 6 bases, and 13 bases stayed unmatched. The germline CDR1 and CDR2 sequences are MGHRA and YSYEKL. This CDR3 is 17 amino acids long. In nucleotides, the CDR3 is TGCGCCAGCAGCTTACGGCGTGATACAGGGGGCTCCGGGGAGCTGTTTTTT. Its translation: CASSLRRDTGGSGELFF.

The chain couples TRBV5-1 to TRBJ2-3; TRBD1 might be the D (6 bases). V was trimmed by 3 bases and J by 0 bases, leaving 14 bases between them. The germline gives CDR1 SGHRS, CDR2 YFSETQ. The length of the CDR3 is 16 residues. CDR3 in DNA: TGCGCCAGCAGCTCAACAGGGAGCACTAGCACAGATACGCAGTATTTT. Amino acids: CASSSTGSTSTDTQYF.

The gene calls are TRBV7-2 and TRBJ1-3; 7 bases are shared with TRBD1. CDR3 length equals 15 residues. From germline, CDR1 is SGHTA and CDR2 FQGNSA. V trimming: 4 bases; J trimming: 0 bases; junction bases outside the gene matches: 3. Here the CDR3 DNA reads TGTGCCAGCAGCTCCACAGGGGTCTCTGGAAACACCATATATTTT. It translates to CASSSTGVSGNTIYF.